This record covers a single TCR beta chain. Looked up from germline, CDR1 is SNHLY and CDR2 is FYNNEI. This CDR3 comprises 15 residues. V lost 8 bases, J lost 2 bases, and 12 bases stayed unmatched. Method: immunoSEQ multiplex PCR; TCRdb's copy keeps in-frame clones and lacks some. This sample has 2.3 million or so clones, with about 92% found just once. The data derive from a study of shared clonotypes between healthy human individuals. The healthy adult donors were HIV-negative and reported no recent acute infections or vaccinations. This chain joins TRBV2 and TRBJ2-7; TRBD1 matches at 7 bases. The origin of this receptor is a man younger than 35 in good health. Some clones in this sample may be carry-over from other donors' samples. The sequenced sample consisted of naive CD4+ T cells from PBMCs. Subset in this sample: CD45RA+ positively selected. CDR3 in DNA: TGTGCCAGCGTTCGGGGACGGGACAGTCCCTACGAGCAGTACTTC. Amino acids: CASVRGRDSPYEQYF.